The 27 T cell receptor beta chains in this list originate from one sample, sequenced in a study of blood T cell repertoires in COVID-19. Some clones are missing from TCRdb's copy, which holds only in-frame ones; the method was immunoSEQ multiplex PCR. The profile shows 75,000 to 80,000 clones, approximately 81% of them singletons. The sequenced sample was peripheral blood. The receptors originated from a man aged 55 to 69 with COVID-19, enrolled during active disease.

This clone was seen more than once but under ten times. The chain couples TRBV7-9 to TRBJ1-1, with TRBD1 matching over 7 bases. Germline loops: CDR1 SEHNR, CDR2 FQNEAQ (reference sequence). V gave up 5 bases and J gave up 6 bases; unmatched junction bases: 9. The CDR3 is 14 amino acids. CDR3 sequence: CASSPIYRGAEAFF. The CDR3 DNA reads as TGTGCCAGCAGCCCGATTTACAGGGGAGCTGAAGCTTTCTTT.

V usage is TRBV11-2 and J usage is TRBJ1-2; no clear D. The CDR3 consists of 13 residues. Germline CDR1 SGHAT, CDR2 FQNNGV. V was shortened by 1 base and J by 3 bases, with 6 bases between the two germline ends. CDR3 DNA sequence: TGTGCCAGCAGCTTAGGGCCCGACTATGGCTACACCTTC. Amino acid sequence: CASSLGPDYGYTF.

This clone appeared once. The J gene is TRBJ1-2, the V gene TRBV3-1 (or the pseudogene TRBV3-2); the D gene is possibly TRBD1 (6 bases). CDR1 and CDR2 from the germline V gene are LGHDT and YNNKEL (reference sequence). The CDR3 extends over 13 amino acids. Trimming took 5 bases from V and 7 from J, leaving 14 bases between them. The CDR3 nucleotides are TGTGCCAGCAGCGTGGGGGCGGCGGCTGGCTACACCTTC. It specifies CASSVGAAAGYTF.

This rearrangement joins TRBV5-6 to TRBJ2-7; TRBD1 is a possible D gene (6 bases). The CDR3 is 14 amino acids. Germline V CDR1 and CDR2: SGHDT, YYEEEE. V lost 1 base and J lost 7, with 15 bases in between. The CDR3 nucleotides read TGTGCCAGCAGCTTGCGGACAGCGAAGGGAGAGCAGTACTTC. This encodes CASSLRTAKGEQYF.

The V gene is TRBV28, the J gene TRBJ1-4, with 7 bases that match TRBD1. Germline V gives CDR1 MDHEN, CDR2 SYDVKM. The V gene end was trimmed by 6 bases and the J gene end by 8 bases; junction bases not matched to a gene: 3. The CDR3 totals 12 residues. The CDR3 spells CASRQGSEKLFF. CDR3 nucleotides: TGTGCCAGCAGACAGGGGAGCGAAAAACTGTTTTTT.

The V call is TRBV19, the J call TRBJ1-4; D not resolved. The germline CDR1 and CDR2 sequences are LNHDA and SQIVND (reference sequence). The CDR3 contains 13 residues. V was shortened by 8 bases and J by 8 bases, with 15 bases between the two germline ends. CDR3 amino acids: CASFPTGGEKLFF. The CDR3 region has the DNA TGTGCCAGTTTCCCGACCGGAGGGGAAAAACTGTTTTTT.

The chain links TRBV6-1 to TRBJ1-5; D uncertain. Germline V gene data show CDR1 as MNHNS and CDR2 as SASEGT. Trimming took off 5 bases at V and 11 bases at J, with 19 bases between the two ends. This CDR3 contains 14 residues. This CDR3 is CASSPKLREGAQHF. The CDR3 region has the DNA TGTGCCAGCAGTCCGAAACTCCGGGAGGGAGCCCAGCATTTT.

The gene calls are TRBV29-1 and TRBJ1-1, with D tentatively TRBD1 (5 bases). CDR1 SQVTM and CDR2 ANQGSEA come from the germline V gene. There are 14 residues in the CDR3. Trimming shortened V by 4 bases and J by 5 bases, and 17 bases separated the two germline ends. The CDR3 coding sequence is TGCAGCGTTGGGGGCAGACTCGCAGAGACTGAAGCTTTCTTT. Encoded protein: CSVGGRLAETEAFF. Drawing the rest from reference TRBV29-1 and TRBJ1-1, the complete variable domain is SAVISQKPSRDICQRGTSLTIQCQVDSQVTMMFWYRQQPGQSLTLIATANQGSEATYESGFVIDKFPISRPNLTFSTLTVSNMSPEDSSIYLCSVGGRLAETEAFFGQGTRLTVV.

The rearrangement uses TRBV10-3 and TRBJ2-7; D may be TRBD1 (5 bases). Per germline, CDR1 ENHRY and CDR2 SYGVKD. The CDR3 extends over 13 amino acids. Trimming took off 11 bases at V and 5 bases at J, with 19 bases between the two ends. This chain's CDR3 is CAATDPGRDEQYF. The DNA for the CDR3 is TGTGCCGCCACTGACCCGGGCAGGGACGAGCAGTACTTC.

J is TRBJ2-3 and V is TRBV7-3; 9 bases are shared with TRBD2. The CDR3 sequence is 15 residues long. Trimming took 2 bases from V and 6 from J; bases not matched to a gene: 6. The germline CDR1 and CDR2 sequences are SGHTA and FQGTGA. The CDR3 sequence is CASSLGTSRRDTQYF. Written as DNA, the CDR3 is TGTGCCAGCAGCTTAGGGACTAGCCGCCGGGATACGCAGTATTTT.

The chain carries TRBV11-2 and TRBJ2-7; 11 nucleotides align to TRBD1. J was trimmed by 3 bases and V by 2 bases; bases with no gene match: 3. CDR3 length equals 15 residues. CDR1 SGHAT and CDR2 FQNNGV come from the germline V gene. The CDR3 DNA follows: TGTGCCAGCAGCTTATCCGGGACAGGGGGCTACGAGCAGTACTTC. It yields the protein CASSLSGTGGYEQYF.

This clone was counted between two and nine times. V gene TRBV7-2 combines with J gene TRBJ1-3, with D unclear. The CDR3 has 16 amino acids. Trimming cost V 1 base and J 5 bases, with 15 bases left between them. Germline V gives CDR1 SGHTA, CDR2 FQGNSA. The CDR3 region has the DNA TGTGCCAGCAGCTTAGGTCCCACCATTTACAGAAACACCATATATTTT. This encodes CASSLGPTIYRNTIYF.

V and J are TRBV7-9 and TRBJ2-7, with D possibly matching TRBD2 (5 bases). Per the germline V gene, CDR1 is SEHNR and CDR2 is FQNEAQ (reference sequence). V shed 5 bases and J shed 2 bases, with 16 bases lying between them. The CDR3 totals 15 residues. CDR3 sequence: CASSPGSGLTYEQYF. The DNA for the CDR3 is TGTGCCAGCAGCCCCGGATCAGGACTTACCTACGAGCAGTACTTC.

The chain carries TRBV9 and TRBJ2-7, with D perhaps matching TRBD1 (5 bases). The germline V and J ends were trimmed by 2 bases and 2 bases, with 11 bases remaining between them. Germline CDR1 is SGDLS and CDR2 is YYNGEE. The CDR3 length is 14 residues. The CDR3 DNA is TGTGCCAGCAGCGTTACAGGTTCCCCCTACGAGCAGTACTTC. This sequence encodes CASSVTGSPYEQYF.

The rearrangement joins TRBV18 to TRBJ1-5; 9 bases agree with TRBD1. V gave up 0 bases and J gave up 9 bases; unmatched junction bases: 6. This CDR3 comprises 15 residues. Looked up from germline, CDR1 is KGHSH and CDR2 is LQKENI. CDR3 in amino acids: CASSPPGQGPGPQHF. CDR3 DNA: TGTGCCAGCTCACCACCGGGACAGGGCCCGGGGCCCCAGCATTTT.

The V gene is TRBV5-1, the J gene TRBJ1-2; 8 bases are a match to TRBD1. V trimming: 4 bases; J trimming: 5 bases; junction bases outside the gene matches: 10. CDR1 is SGHRS, CDR2 YFSETQ, per germline. The CDR3 covers 15 residues. CDR3 protein: CASSMNDRGPYGYTF. The CDR3 bases are TGCGCCAGCAGCATGAACGACAGGGGACCGTATGGCTACACCTTC.

This clone appeared once. J is TRBJ1-2 and V is TRBV6-5, with TRBD1 as a possible D gene (5 bases). CDR1 MNHEY and CDR2 SVGAGI come from the germline V gene. The V end was cut by 6 bases, the J end by 8 bases, with 19 bases between. CDR3 length: 14 residues. Here the CDR3 reads CASSLSASPGGYTF. CDR3 coding DNA: TGTGCCAGCAGCCTTTCAGCCTCACCAGGGGGCTACACCTTC.

The chain joins TRBV5-1 to TRBJ1-3; D is ambiguous. The CDR3 sequence is 14 residues long. Trimming stripped 0 bases from V and 0 bases from J, with 4 bases between. Germline CDR1 is SGHRS and CDR2 is YFSETQ. Written as DNA, the CDR3 is TGCGCCAGCAGCTTGGCAGACTCTGGAAACACCATATATTTT. The encoded protein is CASSLADSGNTIYF.

The rearrangement joins TRBV12-3 or TRBV12-4 to TRBJ1-2; the match to TRBD1 covers 7 bases. The ends lost 7 bases at V and 4 bases at J; junction bases unmatched: 6. This CDR3 comprises 13 residues. CDR3 in DNA: TGTGCCAGCAACAGGGGTACGGGCTATGGCTACACCTTC. Protein product: CASNRGTGYGYTF.

V usage is TRBV7-9 and J usage is TRBJ1-5; D unclear. CDR3 length: 14 amino acids. The V and J ends lost 6 bases and 5 bases respectively, with 14 bases between them. The V gene's germline CDR1 is SEHNR and CDR2 FQNEAQ (reference sequence). CDR3 amino acids: CASSRQAGDQPQHF. The CDR3 DNA reads as TGTGCCAGCAGTAGGCAGGCTGGCGATCAGCCCCAGCATTTT.

This chain connects TRBV10-1 to TRBJ1-4; 9 positions match TRBD1. This CDR3 has 20 residues. Germline CDR1 and CDR2: WNHNN and SYGVQD (reference sequence). V lost 6 bases and J lost 6; bases outside the gene matches: 23. DNA for the CDR3: TGCGCCAGCAGGCCTACAGGGGGCGCCCCGGATGAATGTGATTATGAAAAACTGTTTTTT. Translated: CASRPTGGAPDECDYEKLFF.

V and J are TRBV5-1 and TRBJ1-2, with D possibly matching TRBD1 (5 bases). Germline CDR1 and CDR2: SGHRS and YFSETQ. CDR3 length: 14 amino acids. Trimming stripped 2 bases from V and 1 base from J, with 9 bases between. In nucleotides, the CDR3 is TGCGCCAGCAGCTTCGGAGGGGATAACTATGGCTACACCTTC. This encodes CASSFGGDNYGYTF.

This clone was counted once. The chain links TRBV20-1 to TRBJ1-2; weak D call: TRBD1 (6 bases). This CDR3 is built from 10 residues. The V end lost 5 bases, the J end lost 6 bases, and 7 bases lay between the germline ends. Germline V gives CDR1 DFQATT, CDR2 SNEGSKA (reference sequence). The CDR3 reads CSAWTDGYTF. Here the CDR3 DNA reads TGCAGTGCTTGGACAGATGGCTACACCTTC.

The chain carries TRBV30 and TRBJ1-6; possible D gene TRBD1, 5 bases. The CDR3 covers 13 residues. With 4 bases removed from V and 7 bases from J, the gap between germline ends came to 11 bases. CDR1 is GTSNPN and CDR2 is SVGIG in the germline V gene (reference sequence). The CDR3 protein is CAWTPGVNSPLHF. CDR3 coding DNA: TGTGCCTGGACACCGGGGGTAAATTCACCCCTCCACTTT.

This rearrangement joins TRBV7-9 to TRBJ2-4; D remains unclear. The ends were cut back, 5 bases at V and 4 bases at J, with 18 bases in the middle. CDR3 length equals 16 residues. The germline CDR1 and CDR2 sequences are SEHNR and FQNEAQ (reference sequence). CDR3 sequence reads: CASSTGEVTFKNIQYF. Here the CDR3 DNA reads TGTGCCAGCAGCACCGGTGAGGTGACGTTTAAAAACATTCAGTACTTC.

The chain combines TRBV6-5 with TRBJ2-2, with TRBD1 as a possible D gene (6 bases). V lost 8 bases and J 3 bases, leaving 10 bases between the germline ends. Germline values: CDR1 MNHEY, CDR2 SVGAGI. The CDR3 loop spans 13 amino acids. The CDR3 loop reads CASEGGYTGELFF. The DNA for the CDR3 is TGTGCCAGCGAAGGGGGATACACCGGGGAGCTGTTTTTT.

This rearrangement joins TRBV3-1 (or the pseudogene TRBV3-2) to TRBJ2-3; 7 bases fit TRBD2. Germline CDR1 and CDR2: LGHDT and YNNKEL (reference sequence). This CDR3 is built from 14 residues. The ends lost 3 bases at V and 0 bases at J; junction bases unmatched: 0. Written as DNA, the CDR3 is TGTGCCAGCAGCCAGCGGGGGAGCACAGATACGCAGTATTTT. This sequence encodes CASSQRGSTDTQYF.